The present T cell receptor beta chain was sequenced within a study of regulatory T cells in long-lasting Graves disease. Arm-PCR with iRepertoire HTBI primers amplified the CDR3 regions for these TCR beta libraries. TCRdb re-called the multiplex PCR reads through MiXCR, storing one row per CDR3 protein. The sample has 650,000 to 850,000 distinct CDR3 sequences, roughly 30% seen once. V gave up 1 base and J gave up 4 bases; unmatched junction bases: 10. The CDR3 sequence is 17 residues long. Germline V gene lookup returns CDR1 MGHRA and CDR2 YSYEKL. Time point reported: persistent/refractory GD, antithyroid drugs over 5 years with positive TRAb. RNA extracted from PBMCs served as the sequencing template.

The TCR comes from a female donor with Graves disease. The chain combines TRBV4-1 with TRBJ2-7; 10 bases align to TRBD2. The specimen was peripheral blood mononuclear cells (PBMCs), collected when the disease was refractory, from a patient treated with antithyroid drugs. The CDR3 DNA is TGCGCCAGCAGCCAAGGGGGACCGGGACTAGCGATTTACGAGCAGTACTTC. Protein sequence: CASSQGGPGLAIYEQYF.